This TCR beta chain was profiled in a study of blood T cell repertoires in COVID-19. Using immunoSEQ multiplex PCR, the repertoire was profiled, and TCRdb retains in-frame clones only, with some absent. The data show approximately 9,600 clones, 80% to 90% seen once. The CDR3 is 14 residues long. Germline CDR1 and CDR2: MNHEY and SVGAGI. V was pared by 2 bases and J by 2 bases, with 10 bases between. This rearrangement joins TRBV6-5 to TRBJ2-7; the D is unclear. The TCR was taken from a human donor in a cohort sampled during active COVID-19. Source material: peripheral blood. This chain's CDR3 is CASSYQAATYEQYF. The CDR3 DNA is TGTGCCAGCAGTTACCAGGCAGCAACCTACGAGCAGTACTTC.